This entry lists 26 T cell receptor beta chains sequenced from one sample in a study of blood T cell repertoires in COVID-19. Repertoires were generated with immunoSEQ multiplex PCR, while TCRdb's copy carries only in-frame clones and drops some. Here the sample spans approximately 440,000 clones, around 90% being singletons. The specimen was PBMCs or T cells enriched from blood (not recorded which). The source is a woman aged 18-29 years who had recovered from COVID-19.

The chain uses TRBV28 and TRBJ2-3; 7 nucleotides align to TRBD1. Unmatched junction bases numbered 14, after V lost 5 bases and J lost 3 bases. Germline V gene lookup returns CDR1 MDHEN and CDR2 SYDVKM. The CDR3 is made up of 17 amino acids. CDR3 bases: TGTGCCAGCAGTGAAGGGGGTAGGGGGCGTCGAACAGATACGCAGTATTTT. This encodes CASSEGGRGRRTDTQYF.

The chain employs TRBV7-9 and TRBJ1-3; D might be TRBD1 (5 bases). V was cut by 3 bases and J by 4 bases, with 10 bases left in between. The length of the CDR3 is 14 residues. Germline V gene lookup returns CDR1 SEHNR and CDR2 FQNEAQ (reference sequence). The CDR3 DNA sequence: TGTGCCAGCAGCTTTCAGGGTTCAGGAAACACCATATATTTT. It specifies CASSFQGSGNTIYF.

V is TRBV5-4 and J is TRBJ2-1; perhaps TRBD2 as D (5 bases). CDR3 length: 16 amino acids. Per germline, CDR1 SGHNT and CDR2 YYREEE (reference sequence). V was trimmed by 0 bases and J by 0 bases, leaving 10 bases between them. The CDR3 protein is CASSLDSRGSYNEQFF. CDR3 nucleotides: TGTGCCAGCAGCTTGGACAGTCGGGGCTCCTACAATGAGCAGTTCTTC.

The chain combines TRBV28 with TRBJ1-1; D gene unclear. The CDR3 sequence is 14 residues long. In germline, CDR1 is MDHEN, CDR2 SYDVKM. V was cut by 4 bases and J by 6 bases, with 15 bases left in between. The CDR3 DNA reads as TGTGCCAGCAGTTCGATTGCAGGAAAGGCTGAAGCTTTCTTT. Translated: CASSSIAGKAEAFF.

The chain uses TRBV24-1 and TRBJ2-6; 7 bases align to TRBD1. Trimming took 3 bases from V and 0 from J; bases not matched to a gene: 13. Germline values: CDR1 KGHDR, CDR2 SFDVKD. There are 20 residues in the CDR3. The CDR3 region is CATSDGGQTFSYSGANVLTF. The DNA for the CDR3 is TGTGCCACCAGTGATGGGGGACAGACTTTCTCCTACTCTGGGGCCAACGTCCTGACTTTC.

The V gene is TRBV5-1, the J gene TRBJ2-3, with D hard to call. The CDR3 sequence is 14 residues long. The germline V gene has CDR1 SGHRS and CDR2 YFSETQ. The V and J ends lost 1 base and 5 bases respectively, with 11 bases between them. CDR3 loop: CASSLRLPGDTQYF. The CDR3 DNA reads TGCGCCAGCAGCTTGCGACTCCCCGGAGATACGCAGTATTTT.

The chain links TRBV6-6 to TRBJ1-1; D not certain. V dropped 5 bases and J dropped 5 bases, with 18 bases sitting between them. CDR1 is MNHNY, CDR2 SVGAGI, per germline (reference sequence). The CDR3 contains 15 residues. In DNA, the CDR3 is TGTGCCAGCAGTGCGGAAAGGGTCACGGGGACTGAAGCTTTCTTT. It is translated as CASSAERVTGTEAFF.

This clone was seen only a few times. The chain combines TRBV28 with TRBJ2-3; D is unclear. The CDR3 runs 16 residues. Per germline, CDR1 MDHEN and CDR2 SYDVKM. V gave up 6 bases and J gave up 2 bases, with 18 bases separating them. The CDR3: CASSYNPILYTDTQYF. In nucleotides, the CDR3 is TGTGCCAGCAGCTATAACCCGATACTTTACACAGATACGCAGTATTTT.

The table lists this clone with a count of one. V usage is TRBV5-1 and J usage is TRBJ1-3; D is undetermined. V was shortened by 6 bases and J by 4 bases, with 14 bases between the two germline ends. This CDR3 is 14 amino acids long. Germline CDR1 is SGHRS and CDR2 is YFSETQ. The CDR3, as DNA: TGCGCCAGCAAGCCCGATATCTCCGGAAACACCATATATTTT. Translated: CASKPDISGNTIYF. Based on the CDR3 plus reference TRBV5-1 and TRBJ1-3, the full variable domain is KAGVTQTPRYLIKTRGQQVTLSCSPISGHRSVSWYQQTPGQGLQFLFEYFSETQRNKGNFPGRFSGRQFSNSRSEMNVSTLELGDSALYLCASKPDISGNTIYFGEGSWLTVV.

Only one count was recorded for this clone. This chain links TRBV10-3 with TRBJ1-3, with D unclear. The V end lost 4 bases, the J end lost 2 bases, and 6 bases lay between the germline ends. From germline, CDR1 is ENHRY and CDR2 SYGVKD. The CDR3 covers 13 residues. The CDR3 DNA reads as TGTGCCATCAGTGCAGATCCTGGAAACACCATATATTTT. Residues: CAISADPGNTIYF.

The chain links TRBV5-4 to TRBJ2-7; the D gene is possibly TRBD1 (5 bases). From germline, CDR1 is SGHNT and CDR2 YYREEE (reference sequence). Trimming pared 0 bases from V and 0 bases from J, leaving 16 bases between. CDR3 size: 17 residues. This CDR3 is CASSLAPSGASSYEQYF. The DNA of the CDR3 is TGTGCCAGCAGCTTGGCCCCTAGTGGGGCTAGCTCCTACGAGCAGTACTTC.

This clone was counted at least ten times. V is TRBV6-4 and J is TRBJ1-2; 10 nucleotides line up with TRBD1. Per germline, CDR1 MRHNA and CDR2 SNTAGT. The CDR3 runs 19 residues. The trim removed 0 bases at V and 3 bases at J, leaving 13 bases unmatched. Here the CDR3 reads CASSDSIVGAGTGDYGYTF. CDR3 DNA: TGTGCCAGCAGTGACTCGATAGTGGGGGCCGGGACAGGGGACTATGGCTACACCTTC.

The chain employs TRBV29-1 and TRBJ2-3; perhaps TRBD1 as D (5 bases). The CDR3 loop spans 13 amino acids. V was cut by 5 bases and J by 0 bases, with 9 bases left in between. Germline V gene sequence: CDR1 SQVTM, CDR2 ANQGSEA. The CDR3, as DNA: TGCAGCGTTAGACAGCTGAGCACAGATACGCAGTATTTT. Protein sequence: CSVRQLSTDTQYF.

The chain recombines TRBV30 with TRBJ1-6, with 8 bases matching TRBD1. Losses at the gene ends were 4 bases for V and 3 bases for J; bases not matched to a gene: 5. The CDR3 is 15 amino acids. Germline lookup yields CDR1 GTSNPN and CDR2 SVGIG (reference sequence). The chain's CDR3 is CAWTAGQGYNSPLHF. CDR3 nucleotides: TGTGCCTGGACCGCAGGACAGGGCTATAATTCACCCCTCCACTTT. The full variable domain, with the rest looked up from reference TRBV30 and TRBJ1-6, is SQTIHQWPATLVQPVGSPLSLECTVEGTSNPNLYWYRQAAGRGLQLLFYSVGIGQISSEVPQNLSASRPQDRQFILSSKKLLLSDSGFYLCAWTAGQGYNSPLHFGNGTRLTVT.

The V and J genes are TRBV2 and TRBJ1-5; D is unclear. CDR3 length equals 15 residues. Trimming shortened V by 3 bases and J by 3 bases, and 12 bases separated the two germline ends. From germline, CDR1 is SNHLY and CDR2 FYNNEI. CDR3 loop: CASSDGGGYNQPQHF. CDR3 coding DNA: TGTGCCAGCAGTGATGGCGGAGGTTACAATCAGCCCCAGCATTTT.

In its sample, this clone was seen a few times. The chain has TRBV29-1 and TRBJ2-5; D is ambiguous. Germline V lookup: CDR1 SQVTM, CDR2 ANQGSEA. This CDR3 has 13 residues. V lost 5 bases, J lost 1 base, and 11 bases lay in between. CDR3 loop: CSVRPWAQETQYF. Written as DNA, the CDR3 is TGCAGCGTTCGACCCTGGGCCCAAGAGACCCAGTACTTC.

V and J are TRBV5-8 and TRBJ2-5; TRBD1 might be the D (6 bases). The ends were cut back, 4 bases at V and 0 bases at J, with 13 bases in the middle. Germline V CDR1 and CDR2: SGHTS, YDEGEE. The CDR3 extends over 15 amino acids. DNA for the CDR3: TGTGCCAGCAGCCCCGGGACACTCAACCAAGAGACCCAGTACTTC. Protein sequence: CASSPGTLNQETQYF.

This chain links TRBV5-1 with TRBJ2-1; D uncertain. The V and J ends lost 2 bases and 7 bases respectively, with 4 bases between them. Germline V gene lookup returns CDR1 SGHRS and CDR2 YFSETQ. The CDR3 sequence is 11 residues long. In DNA form, the CDR3 reads TGCGCCAGCAGCTTCCAGAATGAGCAGTTCTTC. Translating it yields CASSFQNEQFF.

The rearrangement joins TRBV7-8 to TRBJ2-3; perhaps TRBD1 as D (6 bases). V gave up 3 bases and J gave up 5 bases, with 18 bases separating them. This CDR3 is built from 16 residues. Germline CDR1 and CDR2: SGHVS and FQNEAQ. CDR3 nucleotide sequence: TGTGCCAGCAGCTTCCCCTTGCAGGGGCGCGGAGATACGCAGTATTTT. Protein sequence: CASSFPLQGRGDTQYF.

J is TRBJ1-2 and V is TRBV30, with a weak D call TRBD1 (5 bases). The V end lost 3 bases, the J end lost 5 bases, and 13 bases lay between the germline ends. The CDR3 loop spans 13 amino acids. CDR1 and CDR2 from the germline V gene are GTSNPN and SVGIG (reference sequence). The CDR3 here is CAWSAGPPYGYTF. The CDR3 nucleotides read TGTGCCTGGAGCGCGGGACCGCCGTATGGCTACACCTTC.

In the case of this clone: Other DNA sequences of this sample code for an identical CDR3. The chain has TRBV30 and TRBJ1-2, with 7 nucleotides matching TRBD1. The CDR3 contains 13 residues. V shed 2 bases, J shed 8 bases, and the junction held 8 bases outside the gene matches. The germline V gene encodes CDR1 GTSNPN and CDR2 SVGIG (reference sequence). The CDR3 nucleotides read TGTGCCTGGAGTTTGACACAGGGGTACGGCTACACCTTC. This codes for CAWSLTQGYGYTF.

V and J are TRBV28 and TRBJ1-6; D perhaps matches TRBD1 (6 bases). There are 16 residues in the CDR3. In germline, CDR1 is MDHEN, CDR2 SYDVKM. The germline V and J ends were trimmed by 5 bases and 5 bases, with 16 bases remaining between them. CDR3 region: CASSPYQGFNNSPLHF. The DNA of the CDR3 is TGTGCCAGCAGTCCTTACCAGGGGTTTAATAATTCACCCCTCCACTTT.

This clone appeared a single time. The CDR3 is CASSRTSGGAHEQYF. The CDR3 DNA reads TGTGCCAGCAGTCGAACAAGCGGGGGGGCCCACGAGCAGTACTTC. The chain links TRBV6-5 to TRBJ2-7; 10 bases are shared with TRBD2. Germline V lookup: CDR1 MNHEY, CDR2 SVGAGI. V was clipped by 5 bases and J by 5 bases; unmatched bases: 9. The CDR3 runs 15 residues.

In this sample, this clone turned up a few times. V and J are TRBV7-9 and TRBJ2-2, with 8 bases matching TRBD2. The trim removed 2 bases at V and 3 bases at J, leaving 2 bases unmatched. Germline-derived CDR1 and CDR2 are SEHNR and FQNEAQ (reference sequence). CDR3 size: 15 residues. CDR3 sequence: CASSLPGGDTGELFF. DNA for the CDR3: TGTGCCAGCAGCTTACCGGGGGGGGACACCGGGGAGCTGTTTTTT.

As regards this clone: Compared with germline, one end of the junction differs, possibly owing to a read error. The V gene is TRBV30, the J gene TRBJ2-1; possibly TRBD2 for D (7 bases). Germline CDR1 and CDR2: GTSNPN and SVGIG (reference sequence). The CDR3 totals 14 residues. The CDR3 nucleotides are TGTGCCTGGAGCTGGGGGGGGGCATCCAACGAACGTCTCTTC. This codes for CAWSWGGASNERLF.

The chain recombines TRBV5-1 with TRBJ1-4; 9 bases map to TRBD1. The CDR3 is made up of 14 amino acids. Losses at the gene ends were 5 bases for V and 6 bases for J; bases not matched to a gene: 5. In germline, CDR1 is SGHRS, CDR2 YFSETQ. The CDR3 DNA reads as TGCGCCAGCAGTCGGGACAGGGATCATGAAAAACTGTTTTTT. It translates to CASSRDRDHEKLFF.